This TCR beta chain emerged from a study of CD8 T cell repertoires and HIV-1 epitope variants. Study-wide context: T cells were stimulated with Twenty-five Gag and Nef peptides separately. Controls included no peptide, Ebola AY9 epitope, and a CMV, EBV, flu pool. Tested: three Gag epitope families, Nef HW9 and YT9. Findings and caveats of the study: Fewer than ten TCR beta clonotypes were antigen-specific, roughly 6 apparently recognizing autologous or escape variants.

Here immunoSEQ multiplex PCR was the method, and the copy in TCRdb shows in-frame clones only, minus some. The profile shows thousands of clones, about three quarters of them singletons. The CDR3 loop spans 14 amino acids. The V gene's germline CDR1 is SNHLY and CDR2 FYNNEI. Trimming took 6 bases from V and 5 from J, leaving 16 bases between them. Only a few counts were recorded for this clone. Its matching antigen is unknown. Sample: cultured CD8+ T cells derived from PBMCs. This sequence originates from a male donor with HIV. This chain connects TRBV2 to TRBJ2-5, with D possibly being TRBD1 or TRBD2 (6 bases each). The CDR3 nucleotides read TGTGCCAGCAGGGGCTTCACAGGGAGGGAGACCCAGTACTTC. As protein: CASRGFTGRETQYF.